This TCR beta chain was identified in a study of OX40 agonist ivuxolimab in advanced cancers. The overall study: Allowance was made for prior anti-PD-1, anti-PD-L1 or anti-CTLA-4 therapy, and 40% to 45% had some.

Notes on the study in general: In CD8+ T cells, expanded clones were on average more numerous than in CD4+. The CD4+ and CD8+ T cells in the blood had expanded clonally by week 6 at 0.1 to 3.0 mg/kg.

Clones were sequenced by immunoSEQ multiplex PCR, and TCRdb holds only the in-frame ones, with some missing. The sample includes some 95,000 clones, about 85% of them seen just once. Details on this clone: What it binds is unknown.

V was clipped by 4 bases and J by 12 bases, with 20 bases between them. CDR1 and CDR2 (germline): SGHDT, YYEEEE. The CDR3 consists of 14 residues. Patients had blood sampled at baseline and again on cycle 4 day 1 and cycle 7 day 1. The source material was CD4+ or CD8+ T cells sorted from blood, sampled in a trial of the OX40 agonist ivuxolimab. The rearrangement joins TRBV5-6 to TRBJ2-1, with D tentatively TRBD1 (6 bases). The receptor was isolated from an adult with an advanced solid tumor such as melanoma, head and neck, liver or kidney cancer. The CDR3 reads CASSQGSVGFVQFF. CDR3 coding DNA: TGTGCCAGCAGCCAGGGGTCAGTTGGGTTTGTGCAGTTCTTC.